Listed below are T cell receptor beta chains from one sample, sequenced in a study of blood T cells in healthy people across ages. TCRdb independently ran MiXCR on the 5' RACE reads; one entry per CDR3 protein. Of about 1.4 million distinct CDR3 sequences detected, roughly 64% appear once; the ten largest clones hold more than 6%. Sequencing was performed on blood. These receptors originate from a young man in good health. Both conserved end residues are part of each CDR3. Fields, in order: J gene, V gene, clone size, D gene, CDR3 DNA, CDR3 protein. D genes are given only for firm matches. The size field is filled for only some rows; it gives once, few, many or a size class.

J: TRBJ1-1
V: TRBV29-1
size: -
D: -
DNA: TGCAGCGTCGTCGACAGTTTAGGCCCTGAAGCTTTCTTT
CDR3: CSVVDSLGPEAFF

J: TRBJ1-1
V: TRBV2
size: -
D: -
DNA: TGTGCCAGCAGCACGATCGGACGCCAGACTGAAGCTTTCTTT
CDR3: CASSTIGRQTEAFF

J: TRBJ2-1
V: TRBV7-9
size: -
D: -
DNA: TGTGCCAGCAGCTTAGACGCGGAGAATGAGCAGTTCTTC
CDR3: CASSLDAENEQFF

J: TRBJ2-7
V: TRBV6-4
size: many
D: -
DNA: TGTGCCAGCAGTGACTCGGCAGGGAACTCCTACGAGCAGTACTTC
CDR3: CASSDSAGNSYEQYF

J: TRBJ2-1
V: TRBV2
size: few
D: -
DNA: TGTGCCAGCAGTGGTCTGGGGGATGCGTACAATGAGCAGTTCTTC
CDR3: CASSGLGDAYNEQFF

J: TRBJ2-7
V: TRBV20-1
size: few
D: -
DNA: TGCAGTGCTACGGGGCAGGGTGGTTACGAGCAGTACTTC
CDR3: CSATGQGGYEQYF

J: TRBJ2-7
V: TRBV7-2
size: few
D: TRBD2
DNA: TGTGCCAGCAGCTTTGGTAGCGGGGGAAATTACGAGCAGTACTTC
CDR3: CASSFGSGGNYEQYF

J: TRBJ2-7
V: TRBV18
size: -
D: -
DNA: TGTGCCAGCTCACCAGGAGCCACAAAAGCCTACGAGCAGTACTTC
CDR3: CASSPGATKAYEQYF

J: TRBJ2-7
V: TRBV20-1
size: -
D: -
DNA: TGCAGTGCTAGAGGACTTACTTCGGGGGAGCAGTACTTC
CDR3: CSARGLTSGEQYF

J: TRBJ2-5
V: TRBV4-2
size: few
D: TRBD2
DNA: TGTGCCAGCAGCCAAGAAGATAGCGGGGGGCTCCAAGAGACCCAGTACTTC
CDR3: CASSQEDSGGLQETQYF

J: TRBJ1-1
V: TRBV5-1
size: -
D: -
DNA: TGCGCCAGCAGCCTTGAGACGTGGGGCACTGAAGCTTTCTTT
CDR3: CASSLETWGTEAFF

J: TRBJ2-5
V: TRBV20-1
size: many
D: TRBD2
DNA: TGCAGTGCTAGAGTACCACTAGCGGGAGTGGAGACCCAGTACTTC
CDR3: CSARVPLAGVETQYF

J: TRBJ2-7
V: TRBV14
size: -
D: -
DNA: TGTGCCAGCAGCCGAACAACCGGACGGGCCCCGGCCTACGAGCAGTACTTC
CDR3: CASSRTTGRAPAYEQYF

J: TRBJ2-1
V: TRBV21-1
size: -
D: -
DNA: TGTGCCAGCAGGATCTGGGTACTAGCCACGTTTCCTAACAATGAGCAGTTCTTC
CDR3: CASRIWVLATFPNNEQFF

J: TRBJ1-2
V: TRBV2
size: -
D: -
DNA: TGTGCCAGCAACAGTGATTCGTATGGCTACACCTTC
CDR3: CASNSDSYGYTF

J: TRBJ2-3
V: TRBV27
size: -
D: -
DNA: TGTGCCAGCAGTTTATCGAGGGGGTACACAGATACGCAGTATTTT
CDR3: CASSLSRGYTDTQYF

J: TRBJ2-2
V: TRBV20-1
size: -
D: TRBD2
DNA: TGCAGTGCTACTAGCCCGGGACTAGCGACGAACACCGGGGAGCTGTTTTTT
CDR3: CSATSPGLATNTGELFF

J: TRBJ1-5
V: TRBV12-3/TRBV12-4
size: -
D: -
DNA: TGTGCCAGCAGTTTCTTGGCAGGGTATAGCAATCAGCCCCAGCATTTT
CDR3: CASSFLAGYSNQPQHF

J: TRBJ2-1
V: TRBV7-8
size: -
D: -
DNA: TGTGCCAGCAGCGCCCCTCAGGAAGAAGTAAATGAGCAGTTCTTC
CDR3: CASSAPQEEVNEQFF

J: TRBJ2-1
V: TRBV20-1
size: once
D: -
DNA: TGCAATGCTAGACCCGACAAGAACTACAATGAGCAGTTCTTC
CDR3: CNARPDKNYNEQFF

J: TRBJ2-7
V: TRBV4-1
size: -
D: TRBD1
DNA: TGCGCCAGCAGCCTAGGACAGGGTTTGGGCAATGAGCAGTACTTC
CDR3: CASSLGQGLGNEQYF

J: TRBJ1-2
V: TRBV5-1
size: -
D: -
DNA: TGCGCCAGCAGCTTGTCAGCAGGAGTAATTGGCTACACCTTC
CDR3: CASSLSAGVIGYTF

J: TRBJ2-1
V: TRBV7-9
size: -
D: -
DNA: TGTGCCAGCAGCTTAGAGGCCCCACGAAGCTCCTACAATGAGCAGTTCTTC
CDR3: CASSLEAPRSSYNEQFF

J: TRBJ2-3
V: TRBV9
size: -
D: TRBD2
DNA: TGTGCCAGCAGCGTAGCTACGGGGAAGGGAGGGGATACGCAGTATTTT
CDR3: CASSVATGKGGDTQYF

J: TRBJ2-1
V: TRBV4-2
size: -
D: -
DNA: TGTGCCAGCAGCCAAGTGTCGAGCGAAACCTACAATGAGCAGTTCTTC
CDR3: CASSQVSSETYNEQFF

J: TRBJ1-1
V: TRBV28
size: -
D: -
DNA: TGTGCCAGCAGTTACAGGGCGTCGAACACTGAAGCTTTCTTT
CDR3: CASSYRASNTEAFF

J: TRBJ1-2
V: TRBV20-1
size: few
D: TRBD1
DNA: TGCAGTGGATCCGGGACAGGGGTGATGAGAGACTATGGCTACACCTTC
CDR3: CSGSGTGVMRDYGYTF

J: TRBJ2-7
V: TRBV12-3/TRBV12-4
size: medium-sized
D: -
DNA: TGTGCCAGCAGTTTAGGCTACGAGCAGTACTTC
CDR3: CASSLGYEQYF

J: TRBJ2-7
V: TRBV19
size: -
D: TRBD1
DNA: TGTGCCAGTAGTAAATCCAGGGGGATCTCCTACGAGCAGTACTTC
CDR3: CASSKSRGISYEQYF

J: TRBJ1-5
V: TRBV3-1
size: -
D: TRBD1
DNA: TGTGCCAGCAGCCCGAGGGGGCCGGGGCCCCAGCATTTT
CDR3: CASSPRGPGPQHF

J: TRBJ1-1
V: TRBV10-3
size: -
D: TRBD1
DNA: TGTGCCATCAGGACAGGGGAGCTCACTGAAGCTTTCTTT
CDR3: CAIRTGELTEAFF

J: TRBJ2-3
V: TRBV28
size: -
D: -
DNA: TGTGCCAGCAAGGGCAGGGAAGTCGCAGATACGCAGTATTTT
CDR3: CASKGREVADTQYF

J: TRBJ1-2
V: TRBV4-1
size: -
D: -
DNA: TGCGCCAGCGGACGAGAGGTCTCTAACTATGGCTACACCTTC
CDR3: CASGREVSNYGYTF

J: TRBJ1-2
V: TRBV7-2
size: -
D: -
DNA: TGTGCCAGCAGCTTTTCCAGGGGACCCGTCAACTATGGCTACACCTTC
CDR3: CASSFSRGPVNYGYTF

J: TRBJ1-5
V: TRBV7-2
size: -
D: -
DNA: TGTGCCAGCAGCTTAACAGGGAGTGGTGGTCAGCCCCAGCATTTT
CDR3: CASSLTGSGGQPQHF

J: TRBJ1-2
V: TRBV12-3/TRBV12-4
size: -
D: TRBD1
DNA: TGTGCCAGCAGTTTAGACAGGGGTTTTGCCTACACCTTC
CDR3: CASSLDRGFAYTF

J: TRBJ2-7
V: TRBV14
size: once
D: TRBD2
DNA: TGTGCCAGCAGCCAAGATCGAGCGAGCGGGAGATACGAGCAGTACTTC
CDR3: CASSQDRASGRYEQYF

J: TRBJ2-6
V: TRBV4-3
size: few
D: -
DNA: TGCGCCAGCAGCCAAGATCTTAGTGGCAGGGGCTCTGTCGTCTGGGCCAACGTCCTGACTTTC
CDR3: CASSQDLSGRGSVVWANVLTF

J: TRBJ2-7
V: TRBV6-5
size: -
D: TRBD2
DNA: TGTGCCAGTAACAATATCGGGACTAGCGGTCTAGAGCAGTACTTC
CDR3: CASNNIGTSGLEQYF

J: TRBJ1-2
V: TRBV5-1
size: few
D: TRBD1
DNA: TGCGCCAGCAGCTTGGGACAGGGTGAGCACTACACCTTC
CDR3: CASSLGQGEHYTF

J: TRBJ2-1
V: TRBV3-1
size: few
D: -
DNA: TGTGCCAGCAGCCCCTCAAGGGTCAGTACCAATGAGCAGTTCTTC
CDR3: CASSPSRVSTNEQFF

J: TRBJ1-6
V: TRBV10-3
size: -
D: -
DNA: TGTGCCATCAGTGCAACCGGACAGTATAATTCACCCCTCCACTTT
CDR3: CAISATGQYNSPLHF

J: TRBJ2-2
V: TRBV10-2
size: -
D: -
DNA: TGCGCCAGCAAAGGCAGGTCGAACACCGGGGAGCTGTTTTTT
CDR3: CASKGRSNTGELFF

J: TRBJ2-5
V: TRBV28
size: -
D: -
DNA: TGTGCCAGCAGCAATCGGGGCCGACCGGAGACCCAGTACTTC
CDR3: CASSNRGRPETQYF

J: TRBJ2-1
V: TRBV9
size: -
D: -
DNA: TGTGCCAGCAGCGTTTGGGGGGGCCCGGTGGAGTATGAGCAGTTCTTC
CDR3: CASSVWGGPVEYEQFF

J: TRBJ2-5
V: TRBV7-2
size: few
D: TRBD2
DNA: TGTGCCAGCAGCCCCCAACTAGCGGGGCCTCAAGAGACCCAGTACTTC
CDR3: CASSPQLAGPQETQYF

J: TRBJ1-6
V: TRBV3-1
size: few
D: -
DNA: TGTGCCAGCAGCCAAGAGAACAGAGACTCACCCCTCCACTTT
CDR3: CASSQENRDSPLHF

J: TRBJ2-5
V: TRBV6-2/TRBV6-3
size: few
D: TRBD2
DNA: TGTGCCAGCAGTTCCCAGGGACTAAGAGAGACCCAGTACTTC
CDR3: CASSSQGLRETQYF

J: TRBJ2-3
V: TRBV6-5
size: -
D: -
DNA: TGTGCCAGCAGCCTACACCGCACAGATACGCGGTATTTT
CDR3: CASSLHRTDTRYF

J: TRBJ2-1
V: TRBV25-1
size: few
D: -
DNA: TGTGCCAGCAATTACGGGCAAAGTGAGCAGTTCTTC
CDR3: CASNYGQSEQFF

J: TRBJ2-4
V: TRBV4-3
size: few
D: TRBD1
DNA: TGCGCCAGCAGCCAGGACAGGGTTGGGAACATTCAGTACTTC
CDR3: CASSQDRVGNIQYF